This TCR beta chain was captured in a study of blood T cells in healthy people across ages. The second PCR ran about 6 to 11 cycles with a sample-barcoded 5' primer and J-beta primers. TCRdb fed the 5' RACE reads into MiXCR, producing one record per CDR3 protein. The repertoire holds more than 650,000 distinct CDR3 sequences, about 48% seen once, with approximately 40% in the top ten. There were at least 6 micrograms of total RNA extracted from every sample. This CDR3 comprises 13 residues. Germline V CDR1 and CDR2: KGHSH, LQKENI. Sequenced sample: blood. This sequence originates from a man older than 75 in good health. This chain links TRBV18 with TRBJ2-4; D unresolved. The J call may be wrong; the DNA end is better matched by TRBJ2-7. The CDR3 loop is CASSAADLYEQYF. For the CDR3, the DNA is TGTGCCAGCTCAGCTGCCGACTTGTACGAGCAGTACTTC.